Listed below are T cell receptor beta chains from one sample, sequenced in a study of blood T cells in healthy people across ages. TCRdb called the 5' RACE reads again in MiXCR, with one record for every CDR3 protein. Of 630,000 or so distinct CDR3 sequences in the sample, approximately 30% were seen once. Sequenced sample: blood. These receptors came from a woman of 80 years or more in good health. Both conserved end residues are part of each CDR3. D genes are given only for firm matches. Clone size is not always given. Where it is, it says once, few, many or a class for expanded clones.

clone_size	d_call	v_call	j_call	cdr3_nt	cdr3_aa
many	NA	TRBV28	TRBJ2-1	TGTGCCAGCAGACCATCCACGGGACTTATAAACAATGAGCAGTTCTTC	CASRPSTGLINNEQFF
NA	NA	TRBV7-2	TRBJ2-2	TGTGCCAGCAGCTTAGTCAGGGTCGACACCGGGGAGCTGTTTTTT	CASSLVRVDTGELFF
many	TRBD1	TRBV6-1	TRBJ1-2	TGTGCCAGCAGGGCGGACAGGGATTATGGCTACACCTTC	CASRADRDYGYTF
many	NA	TRBV7-9	TRBJ2-1	TGTGCCAGCAGCTTAGCACGGGCAGGCGCCGCTAGGAATGAGCAGTTCTTC	CASSLARAGAARNEQFF
many	NA	TRBV14	TRBJ2-1	TGTGCCAGCAGCCAAGAATGGGCCAGGGAGCAGTTCTTC	CASSQEWAREQFF
NA	TRBD1	TRBV6-1	TRBJ1-2	TGTGCCATAACGGGACAGGGTTCAGCTGGCTACACCTTC	CAITGQGSAGYTF
many	NA	TRBV30	TRBJ1-2	TGTGCCTGGAGTGGGGGGGCTGGCTACACCTTC	CAWSGGAGYTF
many	NA	TRBV6-1	TRBJ2-5	TGTGCCAGCAGAGCCAGCCTAGCCGGGGAGACCCAGTACTTC	CASRASLAGETQYF
many	NA	TRBV5-1	TRBJ2-1	TGCGCCAGCAGCTTGTTCGGCGCCTACAATGAGCAGTTCTTC	CASSLFGAYNEQFF
NA	TRBD2	TRBV11-2	TRBJ2-5	TGTGCCAGCAGCTGGAGCGGGGTTGAAGGGACCCAGTACTTC	CASSWSGVEGTQYF
many	TRBD1	TRBV20-1	TRBJ2-7	TGCAGTGCTAGACCTACAGGGGAGCCCTACGAGCAGTACTTC	CSARPTGEPYEQYF
many	NA	TRBV7-2	TRBJ2-4	TGTGCCAGCAGTCAGACAGTAGCACTCGGCATTCAGTACTTC	CASSQTVALGIQYF
NA	NA	TRBV10-3	TRBJ1-1	TGTGCCATCAGTGGGACAGAGAACACTGAAGCTTTCTTT	CAISGTENTEAFF
many	NA	TRBV7-3	TRBJ1-5	TGTGCCAGCAGCCGTCAGAGGAATCAGCCCCAGCATTTT	CASSRQRNQPQHF
many	NA	TRBV7-3	TRBJ1-1	TGTGCCAGCAGCTTAAGCCAAGACACTGAAGCTTTCTTT	CASSLSQDTEAFF
NA	TRBD1	TRBV9	TRBJ1-4	TGTGCCAGCAGCGTAGCTGGGACAGGTCACCCAAAACTGTTTTTT	CASSVAGTGHPKLFF
many	NA	TRBV10-3	TRBJ2-2	TGTGCCATCAGCGCTCTGGGGACCACCGGGGAGCTGTTTTTT	CAISALGTTGELFF
many	NA	TRBV7-2	TRBJ2-2	TGTGCCAGCAGCTTAGTGTCCAACACCGGGGAGCTGTTTTTT	CASSLVSNTGELFF
many	TRBD2	TRBV2	TRBJ2-1	TGTGCCAGCAAGGAGCGGGGGCTGAACAATGAGCAGTTCTTC	CASKERGLNNEQFF
few	TRBD1	TRBV20-1	TRBJ1-4	TGCAGTGCTATTCGACAGGGAAATGAAAAACTGTTTTTT	CSAIRQGNEKLFF
NA	NA	TRBV14	TRBJ2-2	TGTGCCAGCAGCCAACTAGGGGCGCGAACCAGGGAGCTGTTTTTT	CASSQLGARTRELFF
many	NA	TRBV3-1	TRBJ2-3	TGTGCCAGCAGCCATGACACAGATACGCAGTATTTT	CASSHDTDTQYF